The next 25 T cell receptor beta chains were all read from a single sample in a study of blood T cell repertoires in COVID-19. The data were produced by immunoSEQ multiplex PCR, yet TCRdb's version contains in-frame clones alone and is incomplete. The profile shows under 250,000 clones, about 83% of them singletons. The sequenced sample was peripheral blood. These receptors were taken from a man in his fifties with acute or convalescent COVID-19.

V usage is TRBV5-6 and J usage is TRBJ1-2; 10 bases fit TRBD1. The V gene's germline CDR1 is SGHDT and CDR2 YYEEEE. The J segment lost 6 bases and the V segment lost 4 bases, leaving 9 bases of the junction unmatched. This CDR3 contains 15 residues. The CDR3 here is CASSGRQGALNGYTF. The DNA of the CDR3 is TGTGCCAGCAGCGGTAGACAGGGGGCTTTAAATGGCTACACCTTC.

The rearrangement links TRBV28 to TRBJ2-1, with D maybe TRBD1 (7 bases). V lost 5 bases and J lost 4, with 18 bases in between. In germline, CDR1 is MDHEN, CDR2 SYDVKM. The CDR3 is 16 amino acids. For the CDR3, the DNA is TGTGCCAGCAGTCTGCGGGGCAGGGGGAGGTACAATGAGCAGTTCTTC. As protein: CASSLRGRGRYNEQFF.

The genes are TRBV2 and TRBJ2-3; tentatively, D is TRBD2 (5 bases). This CDR3 comprises 15 residues. CDR1 is SNHLY, CDR2 FYNNEI, per germline. With 8 bases removed from V and 6 bases from J, the gap between germline ends came to 21 bases. The CDR3 reads CASSVRRNSADTQYF. CDR3 nucleotides: TGTGCCAGCTCCGTGAGGAGGAATAGCGCGGATACGCAGTATTTT.

The rearrangement joins TRBV19 to TRBJ2-5, with D tentatively TRBD1 (6 bases). CDR1 is LNHDA, CDR2 SQIVND, per germline (reference sequence). V lost 4 bases to trimming and J lost 13 bases, with 22 bases between them. The CDR3 length is 14 residues. As DNA, the CDR3 is TGTGCCAGTAGTAACCGGGACAAAGGGCGGTATCCGTACTTC. Protein product: CASSNRDKGRYPYF.

The V and J genes are TRBV24-1 and TRBJ1-2; D is unresolved. V lost 1 base, J lost 2 bases, and 7 bases lay in between. Germline CDR1 is KGHDR and CDR2 is SFDVKD. The length of the CDR3 is 14 residues. CDR3 loop: CATSDFNSNYGYTF. The CDR3 DNA reads TGTGCCACCAGTGATTTCAACAGCAACTATGGCTACACCTTC.

The V gene is TRBV7-8, the J gene TRBJ1-2; D is unresolved. The V end was cut by 4 bases, the J end by 0 bases, with 6 bases between. The germline gives CDR1 SGHVS, CDR2 FQNEAQ. The CDR3 is 13 residues long. DNA of the CDR3: TGTGCCAGCAGCTCCAGTGCTAACTATGGCTACACCTTC. Protein product: CASSSSANYGYTF.

The V call is TRBV13, the J call TRBJ1-2, with 7 positions matching TRBD1. Looked up from germline, CDR1 is PRHDT and CDR2 is FYEKMQ (reference sequence). V shed 7 bases and J 5 bases; nucleotides not matched to a gene: 10. The CDR3 length is 14 residues. The DNA for the CDR3 is TGTGCCAGCAAAGCCGGGACAGCCATTTATGGCTACACCTTC. This encodes CASKAGTAIYGYTF.

The V and J genes are TRBV6-4 and TRBJ2-1, with 8 bases identical to TRBD2. The CDR3 is 15 amino acids. V shed 3 bases, J shed 1 base, and the junction held 2 bases outside the gene matches. Germline V gives CDR1 MRHNA, CDR2 SNTAGT. As DNA, the CDR3 is TGTGCCAGCAGTGAACGGGGGGGTTCCTACAATGAGCAGTTCTTC. As protein: CASSERGGSYNEQFF.

Only one count was recorded for this clone. The rearrangement links TRBV5-5 to TRBJ2-1; weak D call: TRBD2 (6 bases). Germline values: CDR1 SGHKS, CDR2 YYEKEE (reference sequence). This CDR3 comprises 16 residues. V shed 0 bases and J shed 4 bases, with 14 bases lying between them. The CDR3 sequence: CASSLEGLGLYNEQFF. CDR3 nucleotides: TGTGCCAGCAGCTTGGAGGGACTTGGACTGTACAATGAGCAGTTCTTC.

J is TRBJ2-3 and V is TRBV10-2; maybe TRBD2 (6 bases). This CDR3 has 17 amino acids. Germline loops: CDR1 WSHSY, CDR2 SAAADI. V was trimmed by 2 bases and J by 6 bases, leaving 21 bases between them. Here the CDR3 reads CASSEGGGAPPRDTQYF. CDR3 DNA sequence: TGCGCCAGCAGTGAGGGCGGCGGGGCCCCACCCCGCGATACGCAGTATTTT.

The chain combines TRBV5-5 with TRBJ1-5; D not certain. CDR1 and CDR2 from the germline V gene are SGHKS and YYEKEE (reference sequence). The CDR3 length is 14 residues. Trimming shortened V by 0 bases and J by 3 bases, and 7 bases separated the two germline ends. Here the CDR3 DNA reads TGTGCCAGCAGCTTGGGCGGGGTCAATCAGCCCCAGCATTTT. Translating it yields CASSLGGVNQPQHF.

CDR3 in amino acids: CASSHRVGELFF. CDR3 sequence (DNA): TGTGCCAGCAGCCACAGGGTCGGGGAGCTGTTTTTT. The genes are TRBV27 and TRBJ2-2; weak D call: TRBD1 (6 bases). The V and J ends lost 6 bases and 7 bases respectively, with 9 bases between them. The V gene's germline CDR1 is MNHEY and CDR2 SMNVEV (reference sequence). This CDR3 region has 12 residues.

The chain uses TRBV10-1 and TRBJ2-2; D is ambiguous. Germline V gene sequence: CDR1 WNHNN, CDR2 SYGVQD (reference sequence). CDR3 size: 17 residues. V was pared by 3 bases and J by 0 bases, with 14 bases between. The CDR3 DNA reads as TGCGCCAGCAGTGATATTCCCGGCGGATCGAACACCGGGGAGCTGTTTTTT. Translating it yields CASSDIPGGSNTGELFF.

This chain uses TRBV2 with TRBJ2-7; D is perhaps TRBD2 (6 bases). The CDR3 spans 13 residues. Per germline, CDR1 SNHLY and CDR2 FYNNEI. The CDR3 loop reads CASSEGLANRGAV. In DNA form, the CDR3 reads TGTGCCAGCAGCGAGGGACTGGCCAATAGAGGAGCGGTC.

The chain couples TRBV20-1 to TRBJ2-1; D possibly corresponds to TRBD2 (6 bases). CDR1 is DFQATT, CDR2 SNEGSKA, per germline (reference sequence). V lost 5 bases, J lost 9 bases, and 8 bases lay in between. This CDR3 comprises 10 residues. This chain's CDR3 is CSARGGEQFF. Here the CDR3 DNA reads TGCAGTGCTCGGGGAGGTGAGCAGTTCTTC.

V gene TRBV7-9 combines with J gene TRBJ1-1; a weak D match, TRBD1 (6 bases). The CDR3 spans 14 residues. Trimming removed 5 bases at V and 1 base at J, with 11 bases between. The germline V gene has CDR1 SEHNR and CDR2 FQNEAQ (reference sequence). Here the CDR3 reads CASSPETGNTEAFF. CDR3 nucleotides: TGTGCCAGCAGCCCGGAGACAGGGAACACTGAAGCTTTCTTT.

A remark on this clone: This CDR3 is also generated by other DNA sequences in the sample. The chain employs TRBV7-3 and TRBJ2-3; 8 positions match TRBD2. The V and J ends lost 5 bases and 3 bases, in that order; junction bases with no gene match: 7. This CDR3 spans 15 amino acids. Germline V gene data show CDR1 as SGHTA and CDR2 as FQGTGA. CDR3 coding DNA: TGTGCCAGCAGCCCAGGCGGGGGGCCTACAGATACGCAGTATTTT. Its translation is CASSPGGGPTDTQYF.

The chain has TRBV6-6 and TRBJ1-5; D is ambiguous. Germline assignment: CDR1 MNHNY and CDR2 SVGAGI (reference sequence). There are 13 residues in the CDR3. V was cut by 0 bases and J by 7 bases, with 7 bases left in between. CDR3 nucleotide sequence: TGTGCCAGCAGTTACTCGAGTGCGCAGCCCCAGCATTTT. Its translation is CASSYSSAQPQHF.

The J gene is TRBJ2-3, the V gene TRBV29-1; 9 bases map to TRBD1. Germline assignment: CDR1 SQVTM and CDR2 ANQGSEA. V lost 0 bases to trimming and J lost 5 bases; unmatched junction nucleotides: 9. The CDR3 is made up of 16 amino acids. This CDR3 reads CSVEDGGRTGEDTQYF. The CDR3 nucleotides read TGCAGCGTTGAAGATGGGGGTAGGACAGGGGAAGATACGCAGTATTTT.

This clone was seen just once. The CDR3 region has the DNA TGTGCCAGCAGCTTGGCGCAGGGGGCAGGCACCGGGGAGCTGTTTTTT. This codes for CASSLAQGAGTGELFF. The J gene is TRBJ2-2, the V gene TRBV5-4, with TRBD1 matching over 8 bases. This CDR3 spans 16 amino acids. Germline lookup yields CDR1 SGHNT and CDR2 YYREEE (reference sequence). J lost 4 bases, V lost 0 bases, and 5 bases had no gene match.

The chain links TRBV7-8 to TRBJ1-1; the D gene is possibly TRBD1 (6 bases). This CDR3 comprises 15 residues. Germline V gene sequence: CDR1 SGHVS, CDR2 FQNEAQ. The V end lost 7 bases, the J end lost 3 bases, and 18 bases lay between the germline ends. The CDR3 bases are TGTGCCAGCAAGATGAGGGGGGGGAGCGACACTGAAGCTTTCTTT. This encodes CASKMRGGSDTEAFF.

Written as DNA, the CDR3 is TGTGCCAGCCGGGACAGGGGCCACGGAAACACTGAAGCTTTCTTT. Its translation: CASRDRGHGNTEAFF. This chain links TRBV25-1 with TRBJ1-1; 10 positions match TRBD1. The CDR3 contains 15 residues. Germline CDR1 is MGHDK and CDR2 is SYGVNS. V trimming: 8 bases; J trimming: 2 bases; junction bases outside the gene matches: 8.

This chain's CDR3 is CASGSLKGEAFF. The CDR3 nucleotides are TGTGCTAGTGGTTCCCTCAAGGGGGAAGCTTTCTTT. The V gene is TRBV12-5, the J gene TRBJ1-1, with D possibly TRBD1 on 5 matching bases. Germline-derived CDR1 and CDR2 are LGHNT and FRNRAP. With 4 bases removed from V and 8 bases from J, the gap between germline ends came to 11 bases. This CDR3 spans 12 amino acids.

This sequence joins TRBV19 and TRBJ1-4; unclear D gene. The CDR3 runs to 16 residues. The V and J ends lost 4 bases and 0 bases respectively, with 12 bases between them. Germline CDR1 reads LNHDA; CDR2 reads SQIVND (reference sequence). The CDR3 sequence is CASSNNLVSTNEKLFF. DNA of the CDR3: TGTGCCAGTAGTAACAATCTAGTGTCAACTAATGAAAAACTGTTTTTT. The whole variable domain, remainder taken from reference TRBV19 and TRBJ1-4, is DGGITQSPKYLFRKEGQNVTLSCEQNLNHDAMYWYRQDPGQGLRLIYYSQIVNDFQKGDIAEGYSVSREKKESFPLTVTSAQKNPTAFYLCASSNNLVSTNEKLFFGSGTQLSVL.

This rearrangement joins TRBV10-3 to TRBJ2-1; 8 bases are shared with TRBD1. CDR1 is ENHRY and CDR2 is SYGVKD in the germline V gene. The CDR3 runs to 15 residues. Trimming at V came to 4 bases and at J to 8 bases, leaving 10 bases not matched to a gene. The CDR3 DNA reads TGTGCCATCAGTGCCGGGACAGGCGGCTTCTATGAGCAGTTCTTC. It encodes CAISAGTGGFYEQFF.